Presented here are 9 T cell receptor beta chains from one specimen sequenced in a study of blood T cell repertoires in COVID-19. Sequenced by immunoSEQ multiplex PCR; TCRdb stores in-frame clones only, minus some. The repertoire includes around 100,000 clones, more than 85% of them detected once, and less than 5.5% sits in the top ten. What was sequenced was peripheral blood. The receptors were sampled from a man aged 18 to 35 with acute or convalescent COVID-19.

V is TRBV5-1 and J is TRBJ2-7; 7 bases are shared with TRBD1. The CDR3 consists of 15 residues. Per the germline V gene, CDR1 is SGHRS and CDR2 is YFSETQ. The V and J ends lost 4 bases and 0 bases, in that order; junction bases with no gene match: 7. CDR3 nucleotide sequence: TGCGCCAGCAGCAGTAGACAGGGCAGCTCCTACGAGCAGTACTTC. Its translation is CASSSRQGSSYEQYF.

The chain couples TRBV7-8 to TRBJ2-5; possibly TRBD2 for D (5 bases). Germline CDR1 is SGHVS and CDR2 is FQNEAQ. This CDR3 comprises 16 residues. Trimming left V 5 bases short and J 3 bases short, with 19 bases between. The CDR3 region is CASSPLARANEETQYF. CDR3 bases: TGTGCCAGCAGCCCCCTCGCGAGGGCGAATGAAGAGACCCAGTACTTC.

This clone was seen only a few times. The CDR3 DNA follows: TGTGCCAGCAGCCCGTTGCGCGGGCCTAGCACAGATACGCAGTATTTT. It specifies CASSPLRGPSTDTQYF. The chain combines TRBV4-2 with TRBJ2-3; maybe TRBD2 (5 bases). Germline V CDR1 and CDR2: LGHNA, YNFKEQ. V gave up 4 bases and J gave up 0 bases, with 14 bases separating them. This CDR3 has 16 residues.

This clone was seen a single time. This chain links TRBV3-1 (or the pseudogene TRBV3-2) with TRBJ2-7; 8 nucleotides agree with TRBD2. CDR3 length equals 17 residues. V trimming: 2 bases; J trimming: 2 bases; junction bases outside the gene matches: 11. Germline V CDR1 and CDR2: LGHDT, YNNKEL (reference sequence). The CDR3 nucleotides read TGTGCCAGCAGCCAATCTAACGGGGGGGGAATCCCCTACGAGCAGTACTTC. The encoded protein is CASSQSNGGGIPYEQYF.

This clone was observed a single time. The CDR3 DNA sequence: TGTGCCAGCAGTTTTACAGGATCCTGGGCCCAGCATTTT. As protein: CASSFTGSWAQHF. The chain employs TRBV7-4 and TRBJ1-5, with D maybe TRBD1 (5 bases). The germline CDR1 and CDR2 sequences are SGHVT and SQSDAQ. The CDR3 is 13 amino acids. Trimming removed 6 bases at V and 11 bases at J, with 17 bases between. Complete variable domain (other parts from reference TRBV7-4 and TRBJ1-5): GAGVSQSPRYKVAKRGRDVALRCDSISGHVTLYWYRQTLGQGSEVLTYSQSDAQRDKSGRPSGRFSAERPERSVSTLKIQRTEQGDSAVYLCASSFTGSWAQHFGDGTRLSIL.

This chain joins TRBV24-1 and TRBJ2-2, with 11 bases identical to TRBD2. V lost 3 bases to trimming and J lost 4 bases; unmatched junction nucleotides: 6. CDR1 and CDR2 from the germline V gene are KGHDR and SFDVKD. The CDR3 totals 17 residues. CDR3 sequence reads: CATSDPLAGGITGELFF. DNA for the CDR3: TGTGCCACCAGTGATCCCCTAGCGGGAGGTATCACCGGGGAGCTGTTTTTT.

The chain has TRBV10-1 and TRBJ1-1; D perhaps matches TRBD1 (5 bases). Germline assignment: CDR1 WNHNN and CDR2 SYGVQD (reference sequence). CDR3 size: 14 residues. V lost 0 bases to trimming and J lost 5 bases, with 10 bases between them. The DNA of the CDR3 is TGCGCCAGCAGTGAGTCGCCAGGGTGGACTGAAGCTTTCTTT. Translating gives CASSESPGWTEAFF.

The chain combines TRBV9 with TRBJ2-1; 7 positions agree with TRBD2. The CDR3 contains 17 residues. V trimming: 4 bases; J trimming: 0 bases; junction bases outside the gene matches: 10. Germline assignment: CDR1 SGDLS and CDR2 YYNGEE. This CDR3 reads CASSSVETSSSYNEQFF. In nucleotides, the CDR3 is TGTGCCAGCAGCAGCGTAGAGACTAGCAGCTCCTACAATGAGCAGTTCTTC.

This rearrangement joins TRBV6-6 to TRBJ2-3; no clear D. CDR1 and CDR2 (germline): MNHNY, SVGAGI (reference sequence). The CDR3 is made up of 12 amino acids. V was pared by 6 bases and J by 5 bases, with 9 bases between. The CDR3 loop is CASRPDKDTQYF. DNA for the CDR3: TGTGCCAGCAGACCTGACAAAGATACGCAGTATTTT.